The next 17 T cell receptor beta chains were all read from a single sample in a study of cytomegalovirus exposure and HLA in healthy donors (dated by TCRdb to between 2016 and 2019). Libraries came from the immunoSEQ multiplex PCR assay. The multiplex PCR relied on a mix of 60 forward primers for TCR Vbeta segments and 13 reverse primers for TCR Jbeta segments. TCRdb limited this immuneACCESS table to in-frame rearrangements with V and J called. A share of clones is missing; checked studies link under half to unresolved V genes, and the rest is unexplained. The sample contains approximately 220,000 clones, approximately 80% of them found a single time. The top ten hold 0.71% of the sample. Sequencing was carried out using PBMCs. These receptors were obtained from a boy aged 2 to 10 in good health and CMV-seronegative.

This clone was seen more than once but under ten times. This chain links TRBV6-1 with TRBJ1-1, with D perhaps matching TRBD1 (6 bases). CDR3 size: 18 residues. Trimming took off 4 bases at V and 0 bases at J, with 21 bases between the two ends. Per the germline V gene, CDR1 is MNHNS and CDR2 is SASEGT. For the CDR3, the DNA is TGTGCCAGCAGTGGATGGACAGTAGACCCCTCCCTGAACACTGAAGCTTTCTTT. Translating gives CASSGWTVDPSLNTEAFF.

The chain combines TRBV20-1 with TRBJ1-2; unclear D gene. Germline CDR1 is DFQATT and CDR2 is SNEGSKA (reference sequence). The CDR3 runs 11 residues. Trimming stripped 1 base from V and 7 bases from J, with 7 bases between. This CDR3 reads CSARVPFGYTF. In DNA form, the CDR3 reads TGCAGTGCTAGAGTCCCTTTTGGCTACACCTTC.

This clone turned up a few times. This chain joins TRBV2 and TRBJ2-7, with TRBD1 matching over 8 bases. Germline V CDR1 and CDR2: SNHLY, FYNNEI. This CDR3 spans 16 amino acids. The V and J ends lost 0 bases and 6 bases, in that order; junction bases with no gene match: 10. For the CDR3, the DNA is TGTGCCAGCAGTGAAGCTGGGACAGGAAGGGATGGCGAGCAGTACTTC. As protein: CASSEAGTGRDGEQYF.

The J gene is TRBJ1-1, the V gene TRBV7-9, with no clear D. Germline V CDR1 and CDR2: SEHNR, FQNEAQ (reference sequence). Between the trimmed V and J ends, which lost 4 bases and 10 bases, there was a span of 10 bases. The CDR3 has 11 amino acids. The CDR3 DNA is TGTGCCAGCAGCTCATCCCTACGAGCTTTCTTT. This encodes CASSSSLRAFF.

The count of this clone is one. The chain employs TRBV29-1 and TRBJ1-2, with D unresolved. The germline gives CDR1 SQVTM, CDR2 ANQGSEA. The ends were cut back, 8 bases at V and 4 bases at J, with 11 bases in the middle. The CDR3 covers 11 residues. For the CDR3, the DNA is TGCAGCACAAGACACTCCTATGGCTACACCTTC. It translates to CSTRHSYGYTF. Complete variable domain (other parts from reference TRBV29-1 and TRBJ1-2): SAVISQKPSRDICQRGTSLTIQCQVDSQVTMMFWYRQQPGQSLTLIATANQGSEATYESGFVIDKFPISRPNLTFSTLTVSNMSPEDSSIYLCSTRHSYGYTFGSGTRLTVV.

The chain is built from TRBV25-1 and TRBJ2-5, with TRBD2 matching over 10 bases. With V trimmed by 5 bases and J by 4 bases, 7 bases remained unmatched. The CDR3 has 15 residues. Germline assignment: CDR1 MGHDK and CDR2 SYGVNS. The CDR3 DNA is TGTGCCAGCAGTCCAGCGGGAGGGCCCCGAGAGACCCAGTACTTC. This translates into CASSPAGGPRETQYF.

This clone is a singleton in its sample. The chain combines TRBV7-6 with TRBJ2-1, with a weak D call TRBD2 (5 bases). V lost 5 bases and J lost 4, with 12 bases in between. In germline, CDR1 is SGHVS, CDR2 FNYEAQ. This CDR3 is 14 amino acids long. CDR3 nucleotide sequence: TGTGCCAGCAGCCGAAGTACGGGGTACAATGAGCAGTTCTTC. It codes for CASSRSTGYNEQFF.

The J gene is TRBJ2-1, the V gene TRBV30; D unclear. From germline, CDR1 is GTSNPN and CDR2 SVGIG (reference sequence). CDR3 length: 12 amino acids. Trimming removed 0 bases at V and 9 bases at J, with 9 bases between. CDR3: CAWSVRSGEQFF. CDR3 coding DNA: TGTGCCTGGAGTGTACGGTCAGGTGAGCAGTTCTTC.

DNA for the CDR3: TGTGCCGGAAGGGGGACCCGACTAGAGACCCAGTACTTC. Translation: CAGRGTRLETQYF. V gene TRBV30 combines with J gene TRBJ2-5, with D maybe TRBD1 (6 bases). The germline V and J ends were trimmed by 8 bases and 4 bases, with 17 bases remaining between them. In germline, CDR1 is GTSNPN, CDR2 SVGIG (reference sequence). The CDR3 length is 13 residues.

This sequence joins TRBV7-9 and TRBJ1-1; TRBD1 aligns across 8 bases. V lost 5 bases to trimming and J lost 5 bases; unmatched junction nucleotides: 13. This CDR3 comprises 16 residues. The germline gives CDR1 SEHNR, CDR2 FQNEAQ (reference sequence). The CDR3 DNA sequence: TGTGCCAGCAGCCCGCACCCCGACAGGGGATGGACTGAAGCTTTCTTT. It is translated as CASSPHPDRGWTEAFF.

This chain uses TRBV19 with TRBJ1-5; 12 nucleotides agree with TRBD1. The CDR3 totals 15 residues. Germline CDR1 and CDR2: LNHDA and SQIVND (reference sequence). V shed 9 bases and J 1 base; nucleotides not matched to a gene: 4. The CDR3 loop is CASGTGGRSNQPQHF. The CDR3 DNA reads as TGTGCCAGCGGGACAGGGGGCCGGAGCAATCAGCCCCAGCATTTT.

The J gene is TRBJ2-7, the V gene TRBV25-1; 8 positions match TRBD1. With V trimmed by 4 bases and J by 4 bases, 3 bases remained unmatched. The CDR3 consists of 13 residues. The germline V gene encodes CDR1 MGHDK and CDR2 SYGVNS. The CDR3 coding sequence is TGTGCCAGCAGTGCCGACAGGGGATACGAGCAGTACTTC. This codes for CASSADRGYEQYF.

The V call is TRBV19, the J call TRBJ2-7; 9 nucleotides agree with TRBD2. This CDR3 spans 15 amino acids. In germline, CDR1 is LNHDA, CDR2 SQIVND (reference sequence). The V and J ends lost 5 bases and 2 bases, in that order; junction bases with no gene match: 7. The DNA of the CDR3 is TGTGCCAGTAGTTTTAGCGGGAGAGAGCCCTACGAGCAGTACTTC. This gives the protein CASSFSGREPYEQYF.

The chain uses TRBV4-1 and TRBJ2-5; TRBD1 might be the D (5 bases). CDR3 length equals 15 residues. The germline CDR1 and CDR2 sequences are MGHRA and YSYEKL. V dropped 0 bases and J dropped 10 bases, with 18 bases sitting between them. The CDR3 loop reads CASSQDSSWTTDQYF. DNA of the CDR3: TGCGCCAGCAGCCAAGATTCGAGCTGGACGACAGACCAGTACTTC.

A single count supports this clone. The chain is built from TRBV25-1 and TRBJ1-4; no definite D call. The CDR3 spans 16 residues. V lost 3 bases to trimming and J lost 0 bases, with 11 bases between them. Germline V gene lookup returns CDR1 MGHDK and CDR2 SYGVNS. The CDR3 DNA is TGTGCCAGCAGTGAGGGGAGTAGAGCAACTAATGAAAAACTGTTTTTT. It codes for CASSEGSRATNEKLFF.

V usage is TRBV19 and J usage is TRBJ1-2; the match to TRBD1 covers 7 bases. This CDR3 is built from 15 residues. J was trimmed by 8 bases and V by 3 bases; bases with no gene match: 12. The germline V gene encodes CDR1 LNHDA and CDR2 SQIVND (reference sequence). Here the CDR3 reads CASSIWGQLIWGYTF. The CDR3 nucleotides read TGTGCCAGTAGTATTTGGGGACAGTTGATCTGGGGCTACACCTTC.

J is TRBJ1-1 and V is TRBV9; tentative D call: TRBD1 (5 bases). Germline V lookup: CDR1 SGDLS, CDR2 YYNGEE. This CDR3 has 13 residues. Trimming took off 5 bases at V and 2 bases at J, with 10 bases between the two ends. CDR3 bases: TGTGCCAGCAGTATACAGGTTAACACTGAAGCTTTCTTT. This gives the protein CASSIQVNTEAFF.